This TCR beta chain was identified in a study of blood T cell repertoires in COVID-19. CDR3 size: 12 residues. Trimming left V 2 bases short and J 6 bases short, with 7 bases between. The germline gives CDR1 MNHEY, CDR2 SVGAGI. TCRdb keeps only in-frame clones here, not all; method: immunoSEQ multiplex PCR. Among approximately 200,000 clones listed, roughly 94% were seen once. The V call is TRBV6-5, the J call TRBJ1-2; D perhaps matches TRBD1 (6 bases). This receptor was taken from a man aged 25-45 years with COVID-19, enrolled during active disease. Source material: peripheral blood. The CDR3 DNA reads as TGTGCCAGCAGTTACGCAGGGGATGGCTACACCTTC. Translating gives CASSYAGDGYTF.